A single sample is the source of the 30 T cell receptor beta chains below, sequenced in a study of post-analysis software for immune sequencing data. Findings and limits, study-wide: Included in a set of four or five TRBV segments more frequent in patients than controls were TRBV5-6, TRBV5-1 and TRBV20-1.

Each TCR beta cDNA library carried unique molecular identifiers. Each CDR3 protein gets one entry after TCRdb re-called the PCR reads with MiXCR. The sample consists of a few hundred thousand distinct CDR3 sequences, under 40% of them appearing once. The antigens for these receptors are not known. Sequenced: blood. The origin of the receptors is a girl aged 2 to 17 with multiple sclerosis.

The chain uses TRBV7-6 and TRBJ1-2; TRBD1 aligns across 7 bases. The CDR3 runs to 14 residues. V lost 5 bases and J lost 2; bases outside the gene matches: 5. Per germline, CDR1 SGHVS and CDR2 FNYEAQ. This CDR3 reads CASSPMGQNYGYTF. The CDR3 region has the DNA TGTGCCAGCAGCCCGATGGGACAGAACTATGGCTACACCTTC.

V is TRBV7-3 and J is TRBJ2-1; the D is unclear. This CDR3 region has 16 residues. V was shortened by 3 bases and J by 1 base, with 13 bases between the two germline ends. Germline CDR1 reads SGHTA; CDR2 reads FQGTGA. CDR3 protein: CASSFSLQTSYNEQFF. CDR3 in DNA: TGTGCCAGCAGCTTCTCCTTGCAGACGTCCTACAATGAGCAGTTCTTC.

The chain carries TRBV20-1 and TRBJ1-2; D remains unclear. Trimming left V 0 bases short and J 3 bases short, with 8 bases between. The CDR3 contains 13 residues. In germline, CDR1 is DFQATT, CDR2 SNEGSKA (reference sequence). CDR3 sequence reads: CSARESIDYGYTF. CDR3 sequence (DNA): TGCAGTGCTAGAGAGTCCATAGACTATGGCTACACCTTC.

This clonotype appeared a few times. V gene TRBV5-1 combines with J gene TRBJ2-1; a weak D match, TRBD2 (5 bases). Trimming took off 3 bases at V and 4 bases at J, with 8 bases between the two ends. Per the germline V gene, CDR1 is SGHRS and CDR2 is YFSETQ. The CDR3 totals 13 residues. CDR3 DNA: TGCGCCAGCAGCTCCCCGGGGTACAATGAGCAGTTCTTC. It yields the protein CASSSPGYNEQFF.

The J gene is TRBJ2-2, the V gene TRBV29-1; D may be TRBD1 (5 bases). Germline lookup yields CDR1 SQVTM and CDR2 ANQGSEA. The CDR3 runs 13 residues. V lost 3 bases, J lost 6 bases, and 11 bases lay in between. CDR3 coding DNA: TGCAGCGTTGACAGGGAAAGGTCCGGGGAGCTGTTTTTT. This gives the protein CSVDRERSGELFF.

V gene TRBV14 combines with J gene TRBJ2-7; 8 bases fit TRBD1. The end of the DNA aligns better with TRBJ2-5, so the J call may be wrong. This CDR3 has 16 residues. Germline V lookup: CDR1 SGHDN, CDR2 FVKESK. The chain's CDR3 is CASSQDLSWTGETQYF. DNA of the CDR3: TGTGCCAGCAGCCAAGATCTGAGCTGGACAGGGGAGACCCAGTACTTC.

This clonotype has more than one count but fewer than ten. The genes are TRBV5-1 and TRBJ2-5, with D perhaps matching TRBD1 (7 bases). The germline V gene has CDR1 SGHRS and CDR2 YFSETQ. Between the trimmed V and J ends, which lost 4 bases and 2 bases, there was a span of 12 bases. This CDR3 is 14 amino acids long. CDR3 loop: CASSQGDLQETQYF. For the CDR3, the DNA is TGCGCCAGCAGCCAGGGGGACTTACAAGAGACCCAGTACTTC.

Only a few counts were recorded for this clonotype. The CDR3 coding sequence is TGTGCCAGTACCCGACAGGGGGCCTACAATGAGCAGTTCTTC. It is translated as CASTRQGAYNEQFF. The J gene is TRBJ2-1, the V gene TRBV19; 9 bases agree with TRBD1. The CDR3 length is 14 residues. J gave up 2 bases and V 7 bases, and 3 bases lay outside the gene matches. CDR1 is LNHDA, CDR2 SQIVND, per germline (reference sequence).

This sequence joins TRBV12-3 or TRBV12-4 and TRBJ2-5; 13 bases are shared with TRBD2. Trimming removed 0 bases from V and 3 bases from J; junction bases left unmatched: 1. The CDR3 is 16 residues long. The CDR3 nucleotides are TGTGCCAGCAGTTTAGCGGGGACTAGCGGGGAAGAGACCCAGTACTTC. Amino acids: CASSLAGTSGEETQYF.

The gene calls are TRBV5-1 and TRBJ1-5; D call uncertain. Trimming removed 2 bases at V and 3 bases at J, with 9 bases between. The CDR3 sequence is 14 residues long. The V gene's germline CDR1 is SGHRS and CDR2 YFSETQ. CDR3 nucleotide sequence: TGCGCCAGCAGCTTTAGACCGGACAATCAGCCCCAGCATTTT. As protein: CASSFRPDNQPQHF.

Comments on this clonotype: Without the conserved terminal phenylalanine or tryptophan, this CDR3 likely stems from a read error. The genes are TRBV7-2 and TRBJ2-3, with 9 bases aligning to TRBD2. Germline V gene lookup returns CDR1 SGHTA and CDR2 FQGNSA. The CDR3 totals 15 residues. V lost 5 bases and J lost 6; bases outside the gene matches: 9. CDR3 in amino acids: CASSPSAGGEDTQYL. The CDR3 DNA reads as TGTGCCAGCAGCCCTTCGGCGGGGGGGGAGGATACGCAGTATTTG.

This rearrangement joins TRBV10-3 to TRBJ2-5; TRBD2 might be the D (5 bases). Trimming took off 3 bases at V and 0 bases at J, with 5 bases between the two ends. Germline CDR1 is ENHRY and CDR2 is SYGVKD. CDR3 size: 13 residues. This CDR3 is CAISELDQETQYF. CDR3 DNA sequence: TGTGCCATCAGTGAACTAGACCAAGAGACCCAGTACTTC.

This clonotype has just a few counts. This chain links TRBV20-1 with TRBJ2-1; 7 bases match TRBD2. Trimming took 5 bases from V and 7 from J; bases not matched to a gene: 2. The germline V gene encodes CDR1 DFQATT and CDR2 SNEGSKA (reference sequence). The CDR3 spans 11 residues. For the CDR3, the DNA is TGCAGTGCTGGGGGGGAGAATGAGCAGTTCTTC. Its protein product is CSAGGENEQFF.

The chain carries TRBV20-1 and TRBJ2-7; possible D gene TRBD2, 6 bases. Trimming stripped 5 bases from V and 10 bases from J, with 18 bases between. Germline V gene data show CDR1 as DFQATT and CDR2 as SNEGSKA (reference sequence). This CDR3 has 12 residues. The CDR3 sequence: CSASSIAGTQYF. Written as DNA, the CDR3 is TGCAGTGCTTCCTCCATTGCGGGAACCCAGTACTTC.

This clonotype has just a few counts. The chain employs TRBV20-1 and TRBJ2-2; D could derive from TRBD1 or TRBD2 (6 bases each). Germline V gene sequence: CDR1 DFQATT, CDR2 SNEGSKA (reference sequence). This CDR3 comprises 14 residues. V lost 7 bases and J lost 0, with 12 bases in between. CDR3 DNA sequence: TGCAGTGGGGAAGGGGGGCCGAACACCGGGGAGCTGTTTTTT. This encodes CSGEGGPNTGELFF.

This clonotype was counted ten times or more. The rearrangement uses TRBV7-3 and TRBJ2-5; TRBD2 matches 8 bases. The CDR3 extends over 14 amino acids. V shed 5 bases, J shed 5 bases, and the junction held 7 bases outside the gene matches. The V gene's germline CDR1 is SGHTA and CDR2 FQGTGA. The CDR3 DNA reads TGTGCCAGCAGCCCGAGCGGGGGAAGGGAGACCCAGTACTTC. Translating it yields CASSPSGGRETQYF.

This sequence joins TRBV7-9 and TRBJ2-1; 11 positions match TRBD1. The ends lost 5 bases at V and 8 bases at J; junction bases unmatched: 8. The germline V gene has CDR1 SEHNR and CDR2 FQNEAQ (reference sequence). The CDR3 is 15 amino acids. The CDR3 DNA reads as TGTGCCAGCAGCCCCGGACAGGGGGCGCGGGATGAGCAGTTCTTC. Its translation: CASSPGQGARDEQFF.

The rearrangement joins TRBV6-5 to TRBJ2-6; D assignment may be TRBD1 or TRBD2 (6 bases each). The V end lost 1 base, the J end lost 0 bases, and 16 bases lay between the germline ends. The CDR3 totals 19 residues. The germline CDR1 and CDR2 sequences are MNHEY and SVGAGI. The CDR3 nucleotides are TGTGCCAGCAGTTACTTAGGGGACACGGGACTCTCTGGGGCCAACGTCCTGACTTTC. Amino acid sequence: CASSYLGDTGLSGANVLTF.

This clonotype was counted between two and nine times. This chain joins TRBV20-1 and TRBJ2-1, with TRBD1 identical over 9 bases. CDR1 DFQATT and CDR2 SNEGSKA come from the germline V gene (reference sequence). The CDR3 length is 15 residues. Unmatched junction bases numbered 7, after V lost 0 bases and J lost 7 bases. Here the CDR3 DNA reads TGCAGTGCTAGAGACGGGACAGGGATTAGGAATGAGCAGTTCTTC. Its translation: CSARDGTGIRNEQFF.

Only a few counts were recorded for this clonotype. The chain combines TRBV28 with TRBJ2-3; 15 bases match TRBD2. Losses at the gene ends were 7 bases for V and 2 bases for J; bases not matched to a gene: 13. This CDR3 is 19 amino acids long. From germline, CDR1 is MDHEN and CDR2 SYDVKM. In DNA form, the CDR3 reads TGTGCCAGCACCCCGGGACTAGCGGGGGGTTGGGCGTTCACAGATACGCAGTATTTT. The encoded protein is CASTPGLAGGWAFTDTQYF.

J is TRBJ2-7 and V is TRBV20-1; D gene ambiguous. Trimming took off 1 base at V and 6 bases at J, with 13 bases between the two ends. The germline V gene encodes CDR1 DFQATT and CDR2 SNEGSKA (reference sequence). This CDR3 contains 13 residues. CDR3 coding DNA: TGCAGTGCTAGAGCTGACCAACGGATCGAGCAGTACTTC. This encodes CSARADQRIEQYF.

This clonotype has more than one count but fewer than ten. The chain recombines TRBV5-5 with TRBJ1-1; TRBD1 is a possible D gene (6 bases). Trimming cost V 3 bases and J 6 bases, with 9 bases left between them. The CDR3 loop spans 12 amino acids. Germline values: CDR1 SGHKS, CDR2 YYEKEE (reference sequence). Here the CDR3 DNA reads TGTGCCAGCAGCTCTACAGGGTCTGAAGCTTTCTTT. Protein product: CASSSTGSEAFF.

The chain links TRBV2 to TRBJ2-2; 7 nucleotides align to TRBD1. Trimming took 6 bases from V and 4 from J; bases not matched to a gene: 2. This CDR3 is 13 amino acids long. The germline V gene has CDR1 SNHLY and CDR2 FYNNEI. The CDR3 loop is CASRNRGTGELFF. Written as DNA, the CDR3 is TGTGCCAGCAGGAACAGGGGCACCGGGGAGCTGTTTTTT.

The genes are TRBV18 and TRBJ2-1; tentative D call: TRBD1 (6 bases). CDR1 and CDR2 from the germline V gene are KGHSH and LQKENI. Trimming removed 4 bases from V and 10 bases from J, with 17 bases in between. The CDR3 is made up of 14 amino acids. The chain's CDR3 is CASSRLGASPEQFF. The CDR3 bases are TGTGCCAGCTCACGGCTGGGGGCAAGTCCCGAGCAGTTCTTC.

The rearrangement links TRBV14 to TRBJ2-7, with D unresolved. Germline assignment: CDR1 SGHDN and CDR2 FVKESK. Trimming took off 2 bases at V and 3 bases at J, with 8 bases between the two ends. The CDR3 sequence is 13 residues long. In DNA, the CDR3 is TGTGCCAGCAGCCAACACCGCGGCTACGAGCAGTACTTC. Its translation is CASSQHRGYEQYF.

This clonotype was picked up a small number of times. V and J are TRBV9 and TRBJ2-1, with D perhaps TRBD2 (5 bases). V shed 0 bases and J shed 8 bases, with 12 bases lying between them. Germline CDR1 SGDLS, CDR2 YYNGEE. The CDR3 runs to 14 residues. CDR3 bases: TGTGCCAGCAGCGTAGTATCCGGACTGGATGAGCAGTTCTTC. Amino acids: CASSVVSGLDEQFF.

CDR3 residues: CASRGMEGAGTQYF. Here the CDR3 DNA reads TGTGCCAGCAGGGGGATGGAGGGAGCGGGTACGCAGTATTTT. V gene TRBV12-3 or TRBV12-4 combines with J gene TRBJ2-3, with D tentatively TRBD2 (6 bases). CDR3 length: 14 amino acids. V dropped 6 bases and J dropped 8 bases, with 18 bases sitting between them.

Notes on this clonotype: This clone may be a read error of a much larger clone one base away. The chain carries TRBV20-1 and TRBJ2-4, with 7 bases identical to TRBD2. Germline trimming cut 1 base from V and 9 bases from J; bases unmatched to any gene: 6. Germline CDR1 is DFQATT and CDR2 is SNEGSKA (reference sequence). The length of the CDR3 is 13 residues. DNA of the CDR3: TGCAGTGCTAGAGGACTAGCTGGCAGCATTCAGTACTTC. Translated, it gives CSARGLAGSIQYF.

The chain recombines TRBV20-1 with TRBJ2-3; 12 bases are shared with TRBD2. Germline lookup yields CDR1 DFQATT and CDR2 SNEGSKA (reference sequence). The CDR3 covers 16 residues. The V and J ends lost 2 bases and 2 bases, in that order; junction bases with no gene match: 5. This chain's CDR3 is CSARPRLAGDTDTQYF. The CDR3 coding sequence is TGCAGTGCTAGACCGCGACTAGCGGGGGACACAGATACGCAGTATTTT.

The genes are TRBV6-2 or TRBV6-3 and TRBJ2-2, with D possibly matching TRBD2 (6 bases). Germline V gives CDR1 MNHEY, CDR2 SVGEGT. Trimming stripped 5 bases from V and 1 base from J, with 8 bases between. The CDR3 is made up of 14 amino acids. This CDR3 reads CASSVTRNTGELFF. CDR3 DNA sequence: TGTGCCAGCAGTGTGACTAGGAACACCGGGGAGCTGTTTTTT.